The clone carrying this TCR beta chain occurred a few times. The antigen remains undetermined. Different DNA sequences within this sample yield the same CDR3. Libraries were prepared by immunoSEQ multiplex PCR; TCRdb keeps only in-frame clonotypes and omits some of them. The sample has about 2.4 million clones, 93% seen once; the top ten hold more than 0.35%. The data originate from a study of shared clonotypes between healthy human individuals. Study background: The donors, two women and three men, were aged 18 to 49.

Trimming pared 2 bases from V and 1 base from J, leaving 4 bases between. Germline values: CDR1 MDHEN, CDR2 SYDVKM. CDR3 length equals 13 residues. Study conclusions and caveats: Estimated clonotype richness was generally higher in naive than memory subsets. Non-shared clonotypes showed lower generation probabilities than clonotypes common to all four donors.

The chain joins TRBV28 to TRBJ2-3; D unresolved. The sequencing sample was made of naive CD4+ T cells from PBMCs. The subset denotes: CD45RA+ positively selected. This TCR derives from a man between 18 and 35 years old in good health. Some clones in this sample may be carry-over from other donors' samples. Written as DNA, the CDR3 is TGTGCCAGCAGTTTACCCGGCACAGATACGCAGTATTTT. This sequence encodes CASSLPGTDTQYF.